This record covers a single T cell receptor beta chain. In the source study's methods: Estimation of nucleated cell counts relied on the amplification of reference gene primers. This table comes from immunoSEQ multiplex PCR, and its TCRdb copy is limited to in-frame clones, with some not included. That table furnishes V, J and clone size, whereas the DNA furnished D and trimming. The repertoire consists of around 150,000 clones, with approximately 84% occurring once and the leading ten covering around 14%. The germline V gene has CDR1 MNHNS and CDR2 SASEGT. V lost 2 bases, J lost 2 bases, and 9 bases lay in between. This CDR3 spans 14 amino acids. These data originate in a study of blood T cell repertoires in COVID-19. About the research overall: Nucleic acid was either cDNA or gDNA, and it came from T cells, B-cell-depleted T cells, or PBMCs.

This TCR derives from an elderly woman with acute or convalescent COVID-19. The chain is built from TRBV6-1 and TRBJ2-5; D is undetermined. Sequenced sample: peripheral blood. The DNA of the CDR3 is TGTGCCAGCAGTGAATTTGGGCCTCAAGAGACCCAGTACTTC. It translates to CASSEFGPQETQYF.